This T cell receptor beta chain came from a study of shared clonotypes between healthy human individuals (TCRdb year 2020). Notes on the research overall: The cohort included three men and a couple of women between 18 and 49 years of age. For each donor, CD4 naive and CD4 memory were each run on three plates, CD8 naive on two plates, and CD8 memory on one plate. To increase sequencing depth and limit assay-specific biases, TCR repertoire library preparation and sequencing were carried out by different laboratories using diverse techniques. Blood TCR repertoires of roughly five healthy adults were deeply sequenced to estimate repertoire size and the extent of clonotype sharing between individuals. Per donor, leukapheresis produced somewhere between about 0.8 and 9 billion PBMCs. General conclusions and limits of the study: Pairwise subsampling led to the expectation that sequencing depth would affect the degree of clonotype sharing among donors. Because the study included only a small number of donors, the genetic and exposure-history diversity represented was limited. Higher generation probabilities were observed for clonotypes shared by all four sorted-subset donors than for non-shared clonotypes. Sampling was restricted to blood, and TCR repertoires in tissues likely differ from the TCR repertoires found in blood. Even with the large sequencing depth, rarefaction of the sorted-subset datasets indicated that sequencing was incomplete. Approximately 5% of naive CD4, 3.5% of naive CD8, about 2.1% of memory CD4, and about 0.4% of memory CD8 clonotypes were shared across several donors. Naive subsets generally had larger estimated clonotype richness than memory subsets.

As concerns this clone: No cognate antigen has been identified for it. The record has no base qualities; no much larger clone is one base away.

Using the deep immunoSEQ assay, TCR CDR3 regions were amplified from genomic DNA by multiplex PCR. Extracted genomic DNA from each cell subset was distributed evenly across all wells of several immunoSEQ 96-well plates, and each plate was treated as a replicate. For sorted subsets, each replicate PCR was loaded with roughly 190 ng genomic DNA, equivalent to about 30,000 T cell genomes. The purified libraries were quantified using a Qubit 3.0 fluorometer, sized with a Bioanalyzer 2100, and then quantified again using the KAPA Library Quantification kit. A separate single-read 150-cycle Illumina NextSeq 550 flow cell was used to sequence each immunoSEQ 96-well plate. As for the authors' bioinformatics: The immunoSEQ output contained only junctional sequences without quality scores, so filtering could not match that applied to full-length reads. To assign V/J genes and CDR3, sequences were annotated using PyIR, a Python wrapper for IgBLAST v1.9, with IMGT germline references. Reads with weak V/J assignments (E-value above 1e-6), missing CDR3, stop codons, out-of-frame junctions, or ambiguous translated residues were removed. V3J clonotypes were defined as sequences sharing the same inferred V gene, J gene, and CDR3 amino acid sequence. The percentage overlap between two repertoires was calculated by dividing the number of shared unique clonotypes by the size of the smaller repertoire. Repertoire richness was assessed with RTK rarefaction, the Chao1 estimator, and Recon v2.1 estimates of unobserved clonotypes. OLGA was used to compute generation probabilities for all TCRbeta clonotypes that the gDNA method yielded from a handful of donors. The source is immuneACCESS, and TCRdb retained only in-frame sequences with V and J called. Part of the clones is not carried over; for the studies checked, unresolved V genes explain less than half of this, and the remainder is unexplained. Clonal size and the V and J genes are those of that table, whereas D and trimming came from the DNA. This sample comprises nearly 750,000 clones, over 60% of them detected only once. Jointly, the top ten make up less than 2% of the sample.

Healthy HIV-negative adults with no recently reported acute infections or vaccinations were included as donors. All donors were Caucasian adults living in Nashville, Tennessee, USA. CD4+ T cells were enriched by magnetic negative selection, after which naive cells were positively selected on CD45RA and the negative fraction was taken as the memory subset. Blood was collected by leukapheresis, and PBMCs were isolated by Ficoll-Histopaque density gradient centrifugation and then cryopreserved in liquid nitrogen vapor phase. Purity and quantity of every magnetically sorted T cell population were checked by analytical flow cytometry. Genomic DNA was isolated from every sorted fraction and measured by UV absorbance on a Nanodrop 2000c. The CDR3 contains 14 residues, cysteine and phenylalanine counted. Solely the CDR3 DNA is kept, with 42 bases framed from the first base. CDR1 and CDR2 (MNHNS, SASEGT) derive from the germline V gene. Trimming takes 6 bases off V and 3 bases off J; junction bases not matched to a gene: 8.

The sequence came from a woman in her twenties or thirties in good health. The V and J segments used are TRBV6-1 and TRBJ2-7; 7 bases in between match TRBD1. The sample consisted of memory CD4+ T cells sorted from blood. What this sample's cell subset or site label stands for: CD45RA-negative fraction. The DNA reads TGTGCCAGCAGCTTGTTACAGGGGAACTACGAGCAGTACTTC. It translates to CASSLLQGNYEQYF.